The 21 T cell receptor beta chains listed next were all sequenced from one sample in a study of cytomegalovirus exposure and HLA in healthy donors. The PCR ran on 60 Vbeta and 13 Jbeta primers. Sequenced by immunoSEQ multiplex PCR; TCRdb stores in-frame clones only, minus some. The sample records around 130,000 clones, more than 65% being singletons. Sequenced: PBMCs. The receptors come from a woman younger than 35 in good health and CMV-seropositive.

A single count supports this clone. CDR3 in amino acids: CASSPSGDPEKLFF. CDR3 sequence (DNA): TGTGCCAGCAGTCCTTCAGGGGATCCTGAAAAACTGTTTTTT. The V gene is TRBV28, the J gene TRBJ1-4; a weak D match, TRBD1 (6 bases). The V end lost 5 bases, the J end lost 7 bases, and 14 bases lay between the germline ends. CDR1 is MDHEN and CDR2 is SYDVKM in the germline V gene. The CDR3 is 14 amino acids.

The chain links TRBV18 to TRBJ2-3; 9 bases are shared with TRBD1. Trimming took 0 bases from V and 4 from J; bases not matched to a gene: 2. Germline V gene data show CDR1 as KGHSH and CDR2 as LQKENI. The CDR3 is made up of 15 amino acids. The CDR3 protein is CASSPPTGGPDTQYF. The DNA for the CDR3 is TGTGCCAGCTCACCACCGACAGGGGGTCCAGATACGCAGTATTTT.

The chain uses TRBV7-9 and TRBJ2-3, with a weak D call TRBD1 (6 bases). V was clipped by 4 bases and J by 3 bases, with 14 bases between them. The V gene's germline CDR1 is SEHNR and CDR2 FQNEAQ (reference sequence). This CDR3 contains 15 residues. DNA of the CDR3: TGTGCCAGCAGCTCAAATCAGGGGTGGACAGATACGCAGTATTTT. Protein sequence: CASSSNQGWTDTQYF.

This chain uses TRBV7-2 with TRBJ2-3; 11 bases are shared with TRBD2. Germline V gene lookup returns CDR1 SGHTA and CDR2 FQGNSA. Trimming cost V 5 bases and J 2 bases; bases outside gene matches: 6. The CDR3 is 16 residues long. CDR3 protein: CASSPLTSGNTDTQYF. The CDR3 DNA is TGTGCCAGCAGCCCCCTGACTAGCGGGAACACAGATACGCAGTATTTT.

This clone was seen a single time. This chain joins TRBV12-5 and TRBJ2-5; 13 nucleotides line up with TRBD2. Germline V lookup: CDR1 LGHNT, CDR2 FRNRAP. The ends lost 7 bases at V and 3 bases at J; junction bases unmatched: 5. The CDR3 contains 15 residues. The CDR3 loop reads CASAQGLAGEETQYF. For the CDR3, the DNA is TGTGCTAGTGCCCAAGGACTAGCGGGGGAAGAGACCCAGTACTTC.

This clone was detected only once. The V and J genes are TRBV9 and TRBJ1-3; D might be TRBD1 (6 bases). V lost 2 bases and J 2 bases, leaving 11 bases between the germline ends. CDR3 length: 15 residues. Germline V gene data show CDR1 as SGDLS and CDR2 as YYNGEE. CDR3 sequence: CASSVAGAPGNTIYF. The CDR3 DNA is TGTGCCAGCAGCGTTGCAGGGGCCCCTGGAAACACCATATATTTT.

The chain carries TRBV11-2 and TRBJ1-5, with D maybe TRBD1 (6 bases). The germline gives CDR1 SGHAT, CDR2 FQNNGV. V shed 5 bases and J shed 10 bases, with 15 bases lying between them. CDR3 length: 13 amino acids. This chain's CDR3 is CASSEGQFLPQHF. Written as DNA, the CDR3 is TGTGCCAGCAGCGAAGGACAGTTCCTACCCCAGCATTTT.

This rearrangement joins TRBV6-1 to TRBJ1-4, with D perhaps TRBD1 (6 bases). CDR3 length equals 14 residues. Trimming stripped 7 bases from V and 8 bases from J, with 17 bases between. CDR1 and CDR2 (germline): MNHNS, SASEGT. In nucleotides, the CDR3 is TGTGCCAGCACTCCCCGGGAGGGGGGGGAAAAACTGTTTTTT. Translating it yields CASTPREGGEKLFF.

As DNA, the CDR3 is TGTGCCAGCAGTTTCCAGGGCCAGCATTTT. This codes for CASSFQGQHF. V is TRBV28 and J is TRBJ1-5; TRBD1 might be the D (5 bases). V gave up 3 bases and J gave up 12 bases, with 6 bases separating them. The CDR3 runs to 10 residues. CDR1 is MDHEN, CDR2 SYDVKM, per germline.

The chain employs TRBV6-5 and TRBJ1-2, with TRBD1 matching 8 bases. The CDR3 has 15 amino acids. CDR1 and CDR2 from the germline V gene are MNHEY and SVGAGI. V lost 6 bases, J lost 5 bases, and 11 bases stayed unmatched. The CDR3 region is CASRPGTGATYGYTF. The DNA of the CDR3 is TGTGCCAGCAGGCCCGGGACAGGAGCGACTTATGGCTACACCTTC.

The chain uses TRBV6-5 and TRBJ1-1; 7 bases align to TRBD1. V lost 2 bases and J lost 9; bases outside the gene matches: 6. The CDR3 has 13 amino acids. Per germline, CDR1 MNHEY and CDR2 SVGAGI. This chain's CDR3 is CASSYRGHTKAFF. CDR3 nucleotides: TGTGCCAGCAGTTACAGGGGGCATACTAAAGCTTTCTTT.

The rearrangement uses TRBV7-2 and TRBJ1-5, with D unresolved. V dropped 5 bases and J dropped 3 bases, with 14 bases sitting between them. CDR1 and CDR2 (germline): SGHTA, FQGNSA. CDR3 size: 15 residues. The CDR3 DNA reads as TGTGCCAGCAGCCTCGCCGGAGGGTCCAATCAGCCCCAGCATTTT. It translates to CASSLAGGSNQPQHF.

V and J are TRBV5-1 and TRBJ2-3; 9 nucleotides match TRBD2. Germline V gene lookup returns CDR1 SGHRS and CDR2 YFSETQ. V lost 4 bases, J lost 1 base, and 7 bases stayed unmatched. CDR3 length: 16 residues. The CDR3 spells CASSPRGGQGTDTQYF. The CDR3 bases are TGCGCCAGCAGCCCGCGGGGGGGCCAAGGCACAGATACGCAGTATTTT.

The V call is TRBV15, the J call TRBJ2-7; TRBD1 matches 8 bases. The germline V gene has CDR1 LNHNV and CDR2 YYDKDF (reference sequence). J lost 6 bases, V lost 4 bases, and 11 bases had no gene match. The CDR3 contains 15 residues. As DNA, the CDR3 is TGTGCCACCAGCATTCCGGGACAGGCCTTCGGCGAGCAGTACTTC. Amino acids: CATSIPGQAFGEQYF.

The rearrangement joins TRBV5-4 to TRBJ2-5, with TRBD2 identical over 13 bases. The germline gives CDR1 SGHNT, CDR2 YYREEE (reference sequence). This CDR3 has 16 amino acids. J gave up 1 base and V 2 bases, and 2 bases lay outside the gene matches. CDR3 DNA: TGTGCCAGCAGCTTCGGACTAGCGGGGGCCCAAGAGACCCAGTACTTC. The encoded protein is CASSFGLAGAQETQYF.

The gene calls are TRBV7-9 and TRBJ1-3; D not resolved. From germline, CDR1 is SEHNR and CDR2 FQNEAQ (reference sequence). CDR3 size: 15 residues. V lost 5 bases and J 2 bases, leaving 13 bases between the germline ends. This CDR3 is CASSENGVPGNTIYF. The CDR3 DNA is TGTGCCAGCAGCGAAAACGGGGTTCCTGGAAACACCATATATTTT.

This chain uses TRBV19 with TRBJ2-5, with 9 bases fitting TRBD1. Germline V gives CDR1 LNHDA, CDR2 SQIVND (reference sequence). Unmatched junction bases numbered 11, after V lost 7 bases and J lost 5 bases. The CDR3 covers 15 residues. The CDR3: CASKRTGERGETQYF. CDR3 nucleotides: TGTGCCAGTAAGAGGACAGGGGAACGGGGCGAGACCCAGTACTTC.

This clone turned up a few times. The chain uses TRBV5-4 and TRBJ2-3; the D gene is possibly TRBD2 (6 bases). The V and J ends lost 4 bases and 0 bases respectively, with 12 bases between them. In germline, CDR1 is SGHNT, CDR2 YYREEE (reference sequence). CDR3 size: 15 residues. The CDR3 protein is CASSPGGSSTDTQYF. In nucleotides, the CDR3 is TGTGCCAGCAGCCCTGGGGGGTCGAGCACAGATACGCAGTATTTT.

The chain joins TRBV7-6 to TRBJ1-1; 9 positions match TRBD1. The germline CDR1 and CDR2 sequences are SGHVS and FNYEAQ. CDR3 length: 12 amino acids. V was pared by 3 bases and J by 8 bases, with 1 base of the junction left unmatched. The CDR3 coding sequence is TGTGCCAGCAGCTTTGACAGGGGGGAAGCTTTCTTT. The encoded protein is CASSFDRGEAFF.

V is TRBV13 and J is TRBJ1-1; 8 bases fit TRBD1. CDR1 is PRHDT, CDR2 FYEKMQ, per germline (reference sequence). Germline trimming cut 6 bases from V and 2 bases from J; bases unmatched to any gene: 2. CDR3 length: 13 amino acids. DNA of the CDR3: TGTGCCAGCAGGGACAGGGTTAACACTGAAGCTTTCTTT. Translated: CASRDRVNTEAFF.

This chain joins TRBV19 and TRBJ1-1, with 8 bases aligning to TRBD1. The germline V gene has CDR1 LNHDA and CDR2 SQIVND (reference sequence). The CDR3 covers 14 residues. Losses at the gene ends were 5 bases for V and 4 bases for J; bases not matched to a gene: 6. As DNA, the CDR3 is TGTGCCAGTAGTGTACAGGGGGGAGGCACTGAAGCTTTCTTT. This codes for CASSVQGGGTEAFF.